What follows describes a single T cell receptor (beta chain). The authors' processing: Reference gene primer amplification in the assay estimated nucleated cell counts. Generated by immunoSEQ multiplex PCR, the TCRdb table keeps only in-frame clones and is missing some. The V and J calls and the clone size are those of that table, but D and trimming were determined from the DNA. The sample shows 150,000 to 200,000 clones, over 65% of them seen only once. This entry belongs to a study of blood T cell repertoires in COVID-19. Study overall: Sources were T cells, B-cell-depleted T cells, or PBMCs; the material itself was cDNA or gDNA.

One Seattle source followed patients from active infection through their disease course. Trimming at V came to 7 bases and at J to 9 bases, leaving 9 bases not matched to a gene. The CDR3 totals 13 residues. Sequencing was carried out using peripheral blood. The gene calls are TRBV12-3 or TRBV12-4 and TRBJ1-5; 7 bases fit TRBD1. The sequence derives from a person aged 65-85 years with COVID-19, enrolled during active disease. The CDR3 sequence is CASTRTGVWPQHF. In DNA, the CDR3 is TGTGCCAGCACTAGGACAGGCGTCTGGCCCCAGCATTTT.